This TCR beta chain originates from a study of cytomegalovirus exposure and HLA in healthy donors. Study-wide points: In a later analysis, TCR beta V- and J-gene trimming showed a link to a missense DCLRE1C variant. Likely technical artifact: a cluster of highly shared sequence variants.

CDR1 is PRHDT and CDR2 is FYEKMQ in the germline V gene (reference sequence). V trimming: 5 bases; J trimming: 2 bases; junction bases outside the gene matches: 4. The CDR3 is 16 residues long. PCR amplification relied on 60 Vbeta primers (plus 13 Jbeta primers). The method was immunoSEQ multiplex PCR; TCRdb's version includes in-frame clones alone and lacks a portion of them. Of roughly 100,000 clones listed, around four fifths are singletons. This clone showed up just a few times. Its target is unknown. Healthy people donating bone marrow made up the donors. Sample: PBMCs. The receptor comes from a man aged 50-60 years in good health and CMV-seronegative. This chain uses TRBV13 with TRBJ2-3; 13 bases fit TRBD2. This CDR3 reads CASSLTSGGPTDTQYF. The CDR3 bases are TGTGCCAGCAGCCTGACTAGCGGGGGGCCCACAGATACGCAGTATTTT.